These 18 T cell receptor beta chains were sequenced from one sample in a study of control samples from healthy donors and cancer patients. Data came from immunoSEQ multiplex PCR; TCRdb stores just in-frame clones and leaves some out. The table includes 130,000 or so clones, over 75% detected once. What was sequenced was blood. The receptor source for this set is a man in his fifties or sixties in good health.

The V and J genes are TRBV28 and TRBJ1-2; D perhaps matches TRBD1 (6 bases). Per the germline V gene, CDR1 is MDHEN and CDR2 is SYDVKM. The CDR3 contains 13 residues. Trimming removed 6 bases from V and 2 bases from J, with 10 bases in between. CDR3 nucleotide sequence: TGTGCCAGCAGGACAACAGGGAACTATGGCTACACCTTC. The encoded protein is CASRTTGNYGYTF.

The rearrangement uses TRBV11-2 and TRBJ1-4; D gene uncertain. From germline, CDR1 is SGHAT and CDR2 FQNNGV. The V gene lost 5 bases and the J gene lost 4 bases, with 11 bases spanning the gap. The CDR3 totals 14 residues. The CDR3 here is CASSDGVYNEKLFF. The CDR3 coding sequence is TGTGCCAGCAGCGATGGGGTATATAATGAAAAACTGTTTTTT.

The chain uses TRBV7-8 and TRBJ2-1; 10 nucleotides match TRBD1. This CDR3 is built from 15 residues. Germline V gene lookup returns CDR1 SGHVS and CDR2 FQNEAQ. Trimming cost V 1 base and J 4 bases; bases outside gene matches: 1. CDR3 DNA: TGTGCCAGCAGCTTAGGGGGACAGGGGTACAATGAGCAGTTCTTC. Residues: CASSLGGQGYNEQFF.

The J gene is TRBJ2-5, the V gene TRBV6-5; D is undetermined. Trimming pared 4 bases from V and 9 bases from J, leaving 18 bases between. Germline V gene sequence: CDR1 MNHEY, CDR2 SVGAGI. There are 14 residues in the CDR3. In DNA form, the CDR3 reads TGTGCCAGCAGTTCCCTCGGATCAAGAATGTCCCAGTACTTC. This sequence encodes CASSSLGSRMSQYF.

The chain combines TRBV11-2 with TRBJ2-3; D is unresolved. CDR1 and CDR2 from the germline V gene are SGHAT and FQNNGV. V dropped 0 bases and J dropped 5 bases, with 6 bases sitting between them. This CDR3 has 13 amino acids. The CDR3 nucleotides are TGTGCCAGCAGCTTAGATTCCGGAGATACGCAGTATTTT. This gives the protein CASSLDSGDTQYF.

The chain joins TRBV11-3 to TRBJ1-2, with D perhaps TRBD1 (6 bases). This CDR3 comprises 14 residues. Germline values: CDR1 SGHNT, CDR2 YENEEA. Trimming removed 4 bases at V and 5 bases at J, with 14 bases between. CDR3 amino acids: CASSSDPQGYGYTF. The DNA of the CDR3 is TGTGCCAGCAGCTCCGACCCACAGGGATATGGCTACACCTTC.

The chain has TRBV14 and TRBJ1-1; D is unresolved. V lost 8 bases and J 1 base, leaving 11 bases between the germline ends. Germline V gene sequence: CDR1 SGHDN, CDR2 FVKESK. The CDR3 spans 13 residues. The CDR3 DNA is TGTGCCAGCGGGAGGAATCAGAACACTGAAGCTTTCTTT. This translates into CASGRNQNTEAFF.

The chain employs TRBV2 and TRBJ2-3; a weak D match, TRBD2 (6 bases). The CDR3 is made up of 15 amino acids. Germline V CDR1 and CDR2: SNHLY, FYNNEI. Between the trimmed V and J ends, which lost 1 base and 8 bases, there was a span of 16 bases. CDR3 sequence (DNA): TGTGCCAGCAGTGAAGAGACCGGACGGAGGGGTACGCAGTATTTT. Protein product: CASSEETGRRGTQYF.

The rearrangement links TRBV24-1 to TRBJ2-3, with 8 positions matching TRBD1. The CDR3 runs to 15 residues. V was clipped by 7 bases and J by 3 bases; unmatched bases: 8. In germline, CDR1 is KGHDR, CDR2 SFDVKD. In nucleotides, the CDR3 is TGTGCCACCAGCGACGACAGGGGTTTTACAGATACGCAGTATTTT. This sequence encodes CATSDDRGFTDTQYF.

The J gene is TRBJ2-1, the V gene TRBV9; TRBD1 aligns across 9 bases. The CDR3 covers 16 residues. Trimming cost V 4 bases and J 9 bases; bases outside gene matches: 14. Germline V gene sequence: CDR1 SGDLS, CDR2 YYNGEE. The CDR3 region has the DNA TGTGCCAGCAGCACCCCTGCGGGACAGGGATCTCCTGAGCAGTTCTTC. It yields the protein CASSTPAGQGSPEQFF.

The genes are TRBV3-1 (or the pseudogene TRBV3-2) and TRBJ1-1; D is perhaps TRBD1 (5 bases). CDR3 length equals 14 residues. V gave up 4 bases and J gave up 1 base, with 10 bases separating them. Germline V gene lookup returns CDR1 LGHDT and CDR2 YNNKEL (reference sequence). CDR3: CASSRDGANTEAFF. For the CDR3, the DNA is TGTGCCAGCAGCCGGGACGGGGCGAACACTGAAGCTTTCTTT.

The chain uses TRBV28 and TRBJ1-2, with D possibly TRBD1 on 5 matching bases. The CDR3 spans 14 residues. V was cut by 4 bases and J by 6 bases, with 15 bases left in between. Germline CDR1 and CDR2: MDHEN and SYDVKM. The CDR3 sequence: CASSSADTLNGYTF. DNA for the CDR3: TGTGCCAGCAGTTCCGCGGACACGTTGAATGGCTACACCTTC.

The rearrangement uses TRBV3-1 (or the pseudogene TRBV3-2) and TRBJ2-3; 9 nucleotides match TRBD2. Germline-derived CDR1 and CDR2 are LGHDT and YNNKEL (reference sequence). The CDR3 extends over 14 amino acids. The junction had 4 bases not matched to a gene; V was cut back by 4 bases and J by 5 bases. The CDR3 nucleotides read TGTGCCAGCAGCCCGCGGGGGGGCCTAGATACGCAGTATTTT. Translating it yields CASSPRGGLDTQYF.

This clone appeared a few times. The chain is built from TRBV11-2 and TRBJ2-1, with TRBD2 matching 8 bases. The ends lost 5 bases at V and 14 bases at J; junction bases unmatched: 5. The germline gives CDR1 SGHAT, CDR2 FQNNGV. CDR3 length: 11 residues. The CDR3, as DNA: TGTGCCAGCAGCCGGGGGGGCGAGGAGTTCTTC. Translating it yields CASSRGGEEFF.

The chain joins TRBV10-3 to TRBJ2-1; 9 nucleotides match TRBD2. This CDR3 contains 16 residues. Germline lookup yields CDR1 ENHRY and CDR2 SYGVKD. J gave up 6 bases and V 6 bases, and 12 bases lay outside the gene matches. CDR3 DNA sequence: TGTGCCATCAGGCCCGAAGGACTAGCGCGGGCCAATGAGCAGTTCTTC. This codes for CAIRPEGLARANEQFF.

The chain has TRBV24-1 and TRBJ2-7, with D tentatively TRBD2 (6 bases). Trimming cost V 9 bases and J 3 bases, with 17 bases left between them. The CDR3 contains 14 residues. Germline V gives CDR1 KGHDR, CDR2 SFDVKD. CDR3 nucleotides: TGTGCCACCGGGGGGTCAGGTTCTTTCTACGAGCAGTACTTC. It yields the protein CATGGSGSFYEQYF.

The chain employs TRBV7-2 and TRBJ1-1; D not certain. V lost 2 bases and J lost 5, with 15 bases in between. This CDR3 is built from 15 residues. Germline CDR1 and CDR2: SGHTA and FQGNSA. The CDR3 nucleotides read TGTGCCAGCAGCTTAACCCGGGGAAGTAGAACTGAAGCTTTCTTT. Translation gives CASSLTRGSRTEAFF.

The CDR3 region is CASSFRSNTGELFF. Here the CDR3 DNA reads TGTGCCAGCAGCTTTCGATCGAACACCGGGGAGCTGTTTTTT. This chain joins TRBV5-5 and TRBJ2-2; D unresolved. The CDR3 is 14 amino acids. Germline values: CDR1 SGHKS, CDR2 YYEKEE (reference sequence). V gave up 2 bases and J gave up 0 bases, with 5 bases separating them.